This entry is about one TCR beta chain. This entry comes from a study of shared T cell receptors in the human thymus. Data came from immunoSEQ multiplex PCR; TCRdb stores just in-frame clones and leaves some out. The table has about 660,000 clones, over 75% seen once. The CDR3 covers 17 residues. The germline V gene encodes CDR1 WNHNN and CDR2 SYGVQD (reference sequence). J lost 1 base, V lost 1 base, and 9 bases had no gene match. These data also formed part of another study, on human thymus T cells. That work contributes: The donor group consisted of healthy Finnish infants who were having corrective surgery for congenital heart defects. The source of the thymus tissue was resections taken during corrective heart surgery. Across thymic and blood repertoires, the usage of V and J genes appeared to be biased. Thymic repertoires of unrelated individuals were reported in related research to overlap highly.

What was sequenced was thymocytes. The V call is TRBV10-1, the J call TRBJ2-5, with 7 bases aligning to TRBD2. The TCR comes from a boy under two years old with a congenital heart defect. The CDR3 DNA sequence: TGCGCCAGCAGTGAGTGTATGTCGACTAGCATCCAAGAGACCCAGTACTTC. Translation gives CASSECMSTSIQETQYF.